This T cell receptor (beta chain) was profiled in a study of post-analysis software for immune sequencing data. The study, taken as a whole, reports: Significantly lower normalized Chao1 diversity was seen in multiple sclerosis patients than in controls. Under the F measure, samples that were prepared in one batch clustered strongly together. Patients carried roughly 5 TRBV segments more frequently than controls did, and TRBV5-6, TRBV5-1 and TRBV20-1 were among them.

A note on this clonotype: What it binds is not known.

Trimming shortened V by 6 bases and J by 6 bases, and 18 bases separated the two germline ends. The CDR3 runs to 14 residues. CDR1 DFQATT and CDR2 SNEGSKA come from the germline V gene (reference sequence). Every TCR beta cDNA library bore unique molecular identifiers. The authors obtained 400,000 to 600,000 cDNA molecules from roughly 1.1 to 9.2 million T cells. Via MiXCR, TCRdb re-called the PCR reads, giving one row per CDR3 protein. The sample has 150,000 to 200,000 distinct CDR3 sequences, around 28% seen once. Material: blood. The V call is TRBV20-1, the J call TRBJ2-1; D is unresolved. This TCR derives from a girl between 10 and 17 years old with multiple sclerosis. The CDR3 sequence is CSACIFLGSNEQFF. The DNA of the CDR3 is TGCAGTGCATGCATCTTTCTAGGTTCCAATGAGCAGTTCTTC.